This T cell receptor (beta chain) was identified during a study of T cell repertoires in cytomegalovirus infection (dated by TCRdb to between 2018 and 2021). About the full investigation: Donor HLA type was relevant to the analysis, as public TCR beta signatures indicated carriage of CMV infection together with the matching HLA type. Overall study results and their limits: In the ex vivo response, HLA-C-restricted CMV-specific TCR beta clonotypes were dominant, and in two of eight donors the single most frequent clonotype came from this HLA-C-restricted group. In both this cohort and an independent roughly 330-donor cohort, the cumulative frequency of public TCR beta family members distinguished carriers of CMV infection plus the relevant HLA type.

As concerns this clonotype: Its antigen is not yet known. Base qualities are not provided; no much larger clone lies one nucleotide away.

The data were produced on an Illumina HiSeq 1500. TCRdb cleaned the public reads at Q25 with fastp, built clones with MiXCR and kept in-frame beta chains. Rows are combined by CDR3 protein, so each entry shows the most common genes and DNA. This sample holds a few hundred thousand distinct CDR3 sequences; 15% to 20% were observed only once. Jointly, the top ten make up under 9% of the sample. The CDR3 starts with the cysteine, ends with the phenylalanine, and has 15 residues. CDR3 DNA is the only sequence kept; it has 45 bases, read in frame from the first base. The junction shows trimming of 1 base on V and 5 bases on J, plus 14 bases between the germline ends. For CDR1 and CDR2, the germline V gene lists SGHTA and FQGNSA.

Material for sequencing was PBMCs. The TCR was taken from a human donor in good health (CMV status not recorded). Some clones in this sample may be carry-over from other donors' samples. The rearranged segments are TRBV7-2 and TRBJ1-1; the D gene is not confidently resolved. This receptor has the CDR3 CASSLVLLPSTEAFF. The nucleotides read TGTGCCAGCAGCTTAGTTTTGCTCCCTTCTACTGAAGCTTTCTTT.